This T cell receptor (beta chain) is from a study of beta chain features in type 1 diabetes. Study in general: Comparable age, gender and cell yields were observed in patients relative to healthy donors. Study outcomes and limitations: There was a moderate but significant shortening of TCRB CDR3s in all four CD4+ subsets of Type 1 diabetes patients.

This clone was seen a handful of times. Its antigen remains unidentified. One end of the junction varies from germline; a read error may be responsible. The isolated RNA, all of it, was reverse transcribed, so expressed TCRB transcripts were what got sequenced. The study sequenced naive, central memory and regulatory T cell samples to an average of around 3.5 million reads. Assay used: immunoSEQ multiplex PCR; TCRdb lists only in-frame clones, some missing. The table lists about 740,000 clones, roughly 12% of them singletons. Sorting that relied on CD45RO/CCR7/CD25/CD127/CD95/CD27 yielded CD4+ naive, central memory, regulatory and stem cell-like memory cells. Each sorted fraction was over 98% pure. This CDR3 has 13 residues. From germline, CDR1 is LNHDA and CDR2 SQIVND (reference sequence).

This chain joins TRBV19 and TRBJ1-2, with TRBD1 matching 7 bases. Sequenced sample: naive CD4+ T cells from blood. The origin of this receptor is a man younger than 30 with type 1 diabetes. As DNA, the CDR3 is TGTGCCAGTAGTACTCCCTCGGGGACAGATCTTAACTTC. It translates to CASSTPSGTDLNF.